These 29 T cell receptor beta chains were sequenced from one sample in a study of shared clonotypes between healthy human individuals (dated by TCRdb to about 2020). Library method: the immunoSEQ multiplex PCR assay. Drawn from immuneACCESS, this table holds only the in-frame rearrangements with V and J called that TCRdb kept. Clones are partly lost; checked studies trace under half to an unresolved V gene and leave the rest unexplained. Present in this sample are a few hundred thousand clones, around 97% of which were seen just once. The ten largest make up around 0.058% of the sample. The sample consisted of naive CD4+ T cells sorted from blood. In the paper's terms, the cell subset or site label means: CD45RA+ positively selected. These TCRs come from a woman aged 30 to 39 in good health.

The CDR3 DNA reads TGTGCCAGCAGTTACCAGACAGGGGGCGGAACTGAAGCTTTCTTT. Translation gives CASSYQTGGGTEAFF. The V and J genes are TRBV6-5 and TRBJ1-1, with 10 bases that match TRBD1. CDR3 length: 15 amino acids. J gave up 5 bases and V 2 bases, and 5 bases lay outside the gene matches. Looked up from germline, CDR1 is MNHEY and CDR2 is SVGAGI.

The chain uses TRBV5-1 and TRBJ2-3; 7 bases fit TRBD2. With 4 bases clipped from V and 2 bases from J, the junction kept 4 bases outside the gene matches. CDR3 length equals 14 residues. Germline V lookup: CDR1 SGHRS, CDR2 YFSETQ. The CDR3 region is CASSLLADTDTQYF. CDR3 coding DNA: TGCGCCAGCAGCCTGCTAGCGGACACAGATACGCAGTATTTT.

This rearrangement joins TRBV6-5 to TRBJ2-1, with 8 bases identical to TRBD2. V lost 4 bases, J lost 4 bases, and 6 bases stayed unmatched. Per germline, CDR1 MNHEY and CDR2 SVGAGI. CDR3 length: 15 residues. CDR3 loop: CASSLSGRGYNEQFF. As DNA, the CDR3 is TGTGCCAGCAGTTTGAGCGGGAGAGGGTACAATGAGCAGTTCTTC.

The rearrangement uses TRBV2 and TRBJ2-7; a weak D match, TRBD2 (5 bases). This CDR3 has 13 residues. Germline assignment: CDR1 SNHLY and CDR2 FYNNEI. Trimming cost V 4 bases and J 4 bases, with 11 bases left between them. CDR3 coding DNA: TGTGCCAGCAGTGTTGCGGGCGGGTACGAGCAGTACTTC. This gives the protein CASSVAGGYEQYF.

The V and J genes are TRBV19 and TRBJ1-5, with D possibly matching TRBD1 (6 bases). V lost 5 bases to trimming and J lost 4 bases, with 15 bases between them. CDR3 size: 15 residues. In germline, CDR1 is LNHDA, CDR2 SQIVND (reference sequence). The CDR3 is CASSVPGTFNQPQHF. CDR3 bases: TGTGCCAGTAGTGTACCCGGGACATTTAATCAGCCCCAGCATTTT.

The chain links TRBV6-6 to TRBJ2-3; D gene uncertain. The CDR3 has 13 amino acids. Trimming took off 4 bases at V and 5 bases at J, with 10 bases between the two ends. Germline loops: CDR1 MNHNY, CDR2 SVGAGI (reference sequence). The CDR3, as DNA: TGTGCCAGCAGTTTATCCCCGGGAGATACGCAGTATTTT. Protein sequence: CASSLSPGDTQYF.

The chain couples TRBV10-3 to TRBJ2-7; D may be TRBD1 (6 bases). Between the trimmed V and J ends, which lost 3 bases and 2 bases, there was a span of 14 bases. The CDR3 is 15 residues long. Germline V lookup: CDR1 ENHRY, CDR2 SYGVKD. The CDR3 protein is CAISDQGKTPYEQYF. The DNA for the CDR3 is TGTGCCATCAGTGACCAGGGGAAGACCCCCTACGAGCAGTACTTC.

The CDR3 region is CASRQDREPNYEQYF. CDR3 DNA: TGTGCCAGCAGGCAAGACAGGGAACCAAACTACGAGCAGTACTTC. This chain connects TRBV6-6 to TRBJ2-7, with 7 bases that match TRBD1. CDR1 and CDR2 (germline): MNHNY, SVGAGI (reference sequence). V was pared by 6 bases and J by 3 bases, with 11 bases of the junction left unmatched. The CDR3 totals 15 residues.

V gene TRBV5-1 combines with J gene TRBJ2-7; D is uncertain. Germline-derived CDR1 and CDR2 are SGHRS and YFSETQ. This CDR3 has 14 amino acids. V lost 2 bases, J lost 5 bases, and 14 bases lay in between. This CDR3 is CASSFTAASDEQYF. For the CDR3, the DNA is TGCGCCAGCAGCTTTACAGCTGCTTCGGACGAGCAGTACTTC.

The chain's CDR3 is CASSVEGHTGELFF. In nucleotides, the CDR3 is TGTGCCAGCAGCGTAGAAGGTCACACCGGGGAGCTGTTTTTT. The V gene is TRBV9, the J gene TRBJ2-2; no firm D call. The CDR3 length is 14 residues. Germline V gene sequence: CDR1 SGDLS, CDR2 YYNGEE. V lost 0 bases to trimming and J lost 3 bases, with 6 bases between them.

The chain links TRBV7-9 to TRBJ2-3; D is unresolved. CDR1 and CDR2 (germline): SEHNR, FQNEAQ (reference sequence). This CDR3 spans 15 amino acids. Trimming left V 4 bases short and J 1 base short, with 12 bases between. The DNA of the CDR3 is TGTGCCAGCAGCTACCCCCAAGGCGGCACAGATACGCAGTATTTT. Its translation: CASSYPQGGTDTQYF.

Only one count was recorded for this clone. The chain links TRBV28 to TRBJ1-4; D unresolved. This CDR3 is 13 amino acids long. Trimming removed 6 bases from V and 12 bases from J, with 17 bases in between. The germline gives CDR1 MDHEN, CDR2 SYDVKM. The CDR3 DNA reads TGTGCCAGCAGCCCCCCTGACATGTTGCAACTGTTTTTT. Encoded protein: CASSPPDMLQLFF. Using reference TRBV28 and TRBJ1-4 for the parts outside the CDR3, the full variable domain is DVKVTQSSRYLVKRTGEKVFLECVQDMDHENMFWYRQDPGLGLRLIYFSYDVKMKEKGDIPEGYSVSREKKERFSLILESASTNQTSMYLCASSPPDMLQLFFGSGTQLSVL.

This clone has a single count. The rearrangement links TRBV5-6 to TRBJ1-2; 9 nucleotides line up with TRBD1. Germline V gives CDR1 SGHDT, CDR2 YYEEEE. The junction had 10 bases not matched to a gene; V was cut back by 2 bases and J by 8 bases. This CDR3 has 15 residues. The CDR3 DNA is TGTGCCAGCAGCTTTCGGGACAGGGTAACGGGAGGCTACACCTTC. This codes for CASSFRDRVTGGYTF. The full variable domain, in which reference TRBV5-6 and TRBJ1-2 provide the parts outside the CDR3, is DAGVTQSPTHLIKTRGQQVTLRCSPKSGHDTVSWYQQALGQGPQFIFQYYEEEERQRGNFPDRFSGHQFPNYSSELNVNALLLGDSALYLCASSFRDRVTGGYTFGSGTRLTVV.

The chain combines TRBV5-1 with TRBJ2-7; 7 bases fit TRBD2. The V gene end was trimmed by 4 bases and the J gene end by 1 base; junction bases not matched to a gene: 11. The CDR3 runs 16 residues. Germline V gives CDR1 SGHRS, CDR2 YFSETQ. This chain's CDR3 is CASSPPRASGSYEQYF. CDR3 DNA sequence: TGCGCCAGCAGCCCGCCGCGTGCTAGCGGTTCCTACGAGCAGTACTTC.

The chain joins TRBV7-9 to TRBJ2-1, with TRBD2 matching over 8 bases. The germline V gene has CDR1 SEHNR and CDR2 FQNEAQ (reference sequence). The CDR3 length is 17 residues. V gave up 5 bases and J gave up 6 bases; unmatched junction bases: 15. As DNA, the CDR3 is TGTGCCAGCAGCCCCGTCACCGGGACTAGTTTAGGCAATGAGCAGTTCTTC. Its protein is CASSPVTGTSLGNEQFF.

The J gene is TRBJ2-3, the V gene TRBV28, with D perhaps TRBD1 (6 bases). Trimming cost V 4 bases and J 3 bases, with 14 bases left between them. Germline CDR1 MDHEN, CDR2 SYDVKM. This CDR3 spans 15 amino acids. CDR3 sequence: CASSSQGSGTDTQYF. In DNA form, the CDR3 reads TGTGCCAGCAGTTCTCAGGGGAGTGGGACAGATACGCAGTATTTT.

This sequence joins TRBV6-5 and TRBJ2-7, with D tentatively TRBD2 (5 bases). The CDR3 is 16 residues long. Germline V gene sequence: CDR1 MNHEY, CDR2 SVGAGI. Trimming removed 2 bases at V and 0 bases at J, with 14 bases between. The CDR3 coding sequence is TGTGCCAGCAGTTACGATGGGCGGGTCAGCTCCTACGAGCAGTACTTC. Translation gives CASSYDGRVSSYEQYF.

The chain carries TRBV5-4 and TRBJ2-7, with 14 bases fitting TRBD2. Germline loops: CDR1 SGHNT, CDR2 YYREEE (reference sequence). Germline trimming cut 5 bases from V and 3 bases from J; bases unmatched to any gene: 4. This CDR3 region has 15 residues. CDR3 sequence: CASRGTSGSIYEQYF. The CDR3 DNA sequence: TGTGCCAGCAGGGGGACTAGCGGGAGTATCTACGAGCAGTACTTC.

The DNA of the CDR3 is TGTGCCAGCAGCTTAGAAGGGACACTGAAGTCACCCCTCCACTTT. Its protein is CASSLEGTLKSPLHF. The chain uses TRBV7-8 and TRBJ1-6; possibly TRBD1 for D (6 bases). Germline CDR1 reads SGHVS; CDR2 reads FQNEAQ. Trimming left V 1 base short and J 10 bases short, with 14 bases between. This CDR3 has 15 residues.

The rearrangement joins TRBV19 to TRBJ1-5; a weak D match, TRBD1 (5 bases). This CDR3 has 14 amino acids. CDR1 and CDR2 from the germline V gene are LNHDA and SQIVND (reference sequence). V was clipped by 8 bases and J by 3 bases, with 14 bases between them. CDR3 nucleotide sequence: TGTGCCAGTCGCGGGGCGTCAGACAATCAGCCCCAGCATTTT. It specifies CASRGASDNQPQHF. Filled out from reference TRBV19 and TRBJ1-5, the complete variable domain reads DGGITQSPKYLFRKEGQNVTLSCEQNLNHDAMYWYRQDPGQGLRLIYYSQIVNDFQKGDIAEGYSVSREKKESFPLTVTSAQKNPTAFYLCASRGASDNQPQHFGDGTRLSIL.

This clone was recorded only once. The V call is TRBV10-3, the J call TRBJ2-5, with D possibly being TRBD2 (6 bases). The DNA matches TRBJ2-7 better at its end, which makes the J call doubtful. CDR3 length: 13 amino acids. Per germline, CDR1 ENHRY and CDR2 SYGVKD. CDR3 amino acids: CAISADYRYEQYF. CDR3 coding DNA: TGTGCCATCAGTGCGGACTATCGGTACGAGCAGTACTTC.

This clone appeared a single time. The chain employs TRBV10-1 and TRBJ2-2; the D gene is possibly TRBD1 (5 bases). CDR1 is WNHNN and CDR2 is SYGVQD in the germline V gene (reference sequence). This CDR3 comprises 15 residues. Between the trimmed V and J ends, which lost 1 base and 6 bases, there was a span of 12 bases. CDR3 DNA sequence: TGCGCCAGCAGTGAGTTAGGGGAAGGAGCCGGGGAGCTGTTTTTT. This translates into CASSELGEGAGELFF.

As regards this clone: Other nucleotide sequences from this sample produce the same CDR3. The CDR3 here is CSARGTQIGEQYF. As DNA, the CDR3 is TGCAGCGCCCGCGGGACCCAAATCGGCGAGCAGTACTTC. This chain links TRBV29-1 with TRBJ2-7; D might be TRBD2 (6 bases). The CDR3 is 13 amino acids. CDR1 is SQVTM and CDR2 is ANQGSEA in the germline V gene. Trimming removed 7 bases from V and 6 bases from J, with 19 bases in between.

The chain uses TRBV5-1 and TRBJ2-5; tentative D call: TRBD2 (6 bases). With the DNA end fitting TRBJ2-7 better, the J assignment may be wrong. This CDR3 is 14 amino acids long. CDR1 is SGHRS and CDR2 is YFSETQ in the germline V gene. The CDR3 DNA follows: TGCGCCAGCAGCGACTGGGTCCCGGGGGACGAGCAGTACTTC. Translation: CASSDWVPGDEQYF.

V and J are TRBV28 and TRBJ2-1; 8 bases map to TRBD2. The CDR3 consists of 12 residues. Germline CDR1 and CDR2: MDHEN and SYDVKM. Losses at the gene ends were 10 bases for V and 8 bases for J; bases not matched to a gene: 7. The CDR3 sequence: CATGGGLDEQFF. Here the CDR3 DNA reads TGTGCCACCGGCGGGGGGCTGGATGAGCAGTTCTTC. The complete variable domain, with remaining parts taken from reference TRBV28 and TRBJ2-1, reads DVKVTQSSRYLVKRTGEKVFLECVQDMDHENMFWYRQDPGLGLRLIYFSYDVKMKEKGDIPEGYSVSREKKERFSLILESASTNQTSMYLCATGGGLDEQFFGPGTRLTVL.

The chain uses TRBV6-5 and TRBJ1-2; weak D call: TRBD1 (5 bases). Germline lookup yields CDR1 MNHEY and CDR2 SVGAGI. The CDR3 totals 14 residues. V was cut by 4 bases and J by 3 bases, with 12 bases left in between. In nucleotides, the CDR3 is TGTGCCAGCAGTTCGAGGGGATCTTACTATGGCTACACCTTC. Encoded protein: CASSSRGSYYGYTF.

V and J are TRBV7-8 and TRBJ2-7, with D possibly being TRBD2 (5 bases). The V gene's germline CDR1 is SGHVS and CDR2 FQNEAQ. Trimming took 2 bases from V and 0 from J, leaving 8 bases between them. The CDR3 is 14 residues long. The CDR3 sequence: CASSLLGSSYEQYF. The CDR3 DNA reads as TGTGCCAGCAGCTTACTTGGGAGCTCCTACGAGCAGTACTTC.

This clone came up once. The rearrangement joins TRBV28 to TRBJ1-2; D may be TRBD1 (6 bases). CDR1 MDHEN and CDR2 SYDVKM come from the germline V gene. CDR3 length: 12 residues. Between the trimmed V and J ends, which lost 5 bases and 8 bases, there was a span of 12 bases. CDR3 nucleotide sequence: TGTGCCAGCAGTCAAAACAGGGAAGGCTACACCTTC. This codes for CASSQNREGYTF.

The chain joins TRBV11-2 to TRBJ2-1; 9 bases align to TRBD2. Germline CDR1 is SGHAT and CDR2 is FQNNGV. The V segment lost 1 base and the J segment 12 bases; nucleotides outside the gene matches: 4. The CDR3 loop spans 13 amino acids. CDR3 DNA: TGTGCCAGCAGCTTAGCTATAGCGGGAGTGCAGTTCTTC. It translates to CASSLAIAGVQFF.